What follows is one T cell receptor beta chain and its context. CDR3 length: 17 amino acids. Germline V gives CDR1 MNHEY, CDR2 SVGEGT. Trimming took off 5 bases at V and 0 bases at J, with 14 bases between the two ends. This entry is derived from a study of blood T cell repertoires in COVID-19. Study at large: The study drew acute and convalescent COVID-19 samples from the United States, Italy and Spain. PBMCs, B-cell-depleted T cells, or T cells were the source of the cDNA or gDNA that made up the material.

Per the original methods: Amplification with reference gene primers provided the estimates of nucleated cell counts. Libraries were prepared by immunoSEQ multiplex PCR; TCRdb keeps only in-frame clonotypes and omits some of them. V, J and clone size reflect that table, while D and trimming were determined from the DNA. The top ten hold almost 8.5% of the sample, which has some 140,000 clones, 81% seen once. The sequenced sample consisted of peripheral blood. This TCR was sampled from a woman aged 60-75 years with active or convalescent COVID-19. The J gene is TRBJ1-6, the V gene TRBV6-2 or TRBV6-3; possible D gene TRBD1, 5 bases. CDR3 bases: TGTGCCAGCAGTCGGCTTGGGGCGAGCTCCTATAATTCACCCCTCCACTTT. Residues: CASSRLGASSYNSPLHF.